A selection of T cell receptor beta chains follows, all from one sample in a study of CD8 T cells in ankylosing spondylitis. TCRdb re-analysed the 5' RACE reads in MiXCR, keeping a single row per CDR3 protein. The sample lists some 250,000 distinct CDR3 sequences, roughly a quarter occurring once. What was sequenced was blood, either unsorted or a sorted T cell fraction (not recorded which). The source of these receptors is a male donor with ankylosing spondylitis or in good health (not recorded which). Each CDR3 is given with its conserved first and last residue. The order of the fields is clone size, V gene, J gene, D gene, CDR3 DNA, CDR3 protein. A D gene is named only where the DNA matches it firmly. Only part of the rows carry a size: once, few, many, or a class if the clone is expanded.

>NA|TRBV27|TRBJ1-2|NA
TGTGCCAGCAGTTCAATCTCAGGGTTGACTGGCTACACCTTC
CASSSISGLTGYTF
>few|TRBV7-9|TRBJ2-2|NA
TGTGCCAGCAAAAATAGGAACACCGGGGAGCTGTTTTTT
CASKNRNTGELFF
>NA|TRBV12-3/TRBV12-4|TRBJ2-1|TRBD1
TGTGCCAGCAGTTTAAGGGACAGGGGGAGCAATGAGCAGTTCTTC
CASSLRDRGSNEQFF
>NA|TRBV12-3/TRBV12-4|TRBJ1-2|NA
TGTGCCAGCGCGAGGGGCTATGGCTACACCTTC
CASARGYGYTF
>many|TRBV2|TRBJ2-6|TRBD1
TGTGCCAGCAGGGGAGACAGGGCTGGGGCCAACGTCCTGACTTTC
CASRGDRAGANVLTF
>NA|TRBV20-1|TRBJ2-5|NA
TGCAGTGCTCCCGGACACTACCGAGGCCTCCAAGAGACCCAGTACTTC
CSAPGHYRGLQETQYF
>NA|TRBV3-1|TRBJ2-1|NA
TGTGCCAGCAGCCCGGGACACAATGAGCAGTTCTTC
CASSPGHNEQFF
>many|TRBV10-3|TRBJ2-3|NA
TGTGCCATCAGTGCCCTCCCGGGGAACGAAGATACGCAGTATTTT
CAISALPGNEDTQYF
>few|TRBV20-1|TRBJ2-7|NA
TGCAGTGCTAGTTGGCCTCCCAACAGGGACCTTTACGAGCAGTACTTC
CSASWPPNRDLYEQYF
>many|TRBV29-1|TRBJ2-5|NA
TGCAGCGTTGACGTCAGCCAATATGGGACCCAGTACTTC
CSVDVSQYGTQYF
>many|TRBV6-6|TRBJ2-1|NA
TGTGCCAGCCGAAATAGCAATGAGCAGTTCTTC
CASRNSNEQFF
>few|TRBV11-2|TRBJ2-5|TRBD2
TGTGCCAGCAGCTTAGGGACTAGCGGAACTCAAGAGACCCAGTACTTC
CASSLGTSGTQETQYF
>few|TRBV7-2|TRBJ2-6|TRBD2
TGTGCCAGCAGTTGGGGGGGGGTTTACGTCCTGACTTTC
CASSWGGVYVLTF
>NA|TRBV6-2/TRBV6-3|TRBJ2-1|TRBD1
TGTGCCAGCAGTTACTCGGGCAGGGGGACACAAAATGAGCAGTTCTTC
CASSYSGRGTQNEQFF
>few|TRBV20-1|TRBJ2-7|NA
NA
CSARTPWVAEGNF
>NA|TRBV24-1|TRBJ2-1|TRBD1
TGTGCCACCAGTGATTTGGCCCCGGGACAGGGAAATGAGCAGTTCTTC
CATSDLAPGQGNEQFF
>many|TRBV12-3/TRBV12-4|TRBJ2-7|TRBD1
TGTGCCAGCAGTTACCTGAGGGGGCTTCTCGACGAGCAGTACTTC
CASSYLRGLLDEQYF
>NA|TRBV2|TRBJ2-7|TRBD2
TGTGCCAGCAGTACCGGACTAGTCCCCTACGAGCAGTACTTC
CASSTGLVPYEQYF
>once|TRBV20-1|TRBJ1-5|NA
TGCAGTGCAGCTCCGGGAAGTTTCGGCAATCAGCCCCAGCATTTT
CSAAPGSFGNQPQHF
>NA|TRBV12-5|TRBJ1-1|NA
TGTGCTAGTGTGGAATTCGGTGAAGCTTTCTTT
CASVEFGEAFF
>few|TRBV20-1|TRBJ2-1|TRBD2
TGCAGTGCTAGGCCCCTAGCGGGCGCAACCTACAATGAGCAGTTCTTC
CSARPLAGATYNEQFF
>many|TRBV20-1|TRBJ2-7|TRBD2
TGCAGTGCTAGAGCGGGGGGTAAAAGCTCCTACGAGCAGTACTTC
CSARAGGKSSYEQYF
>many|TRBV20-1|TRBJ2-3|NA
TGCAGTGCTGAGGGGCGACAAACTAGCACAGATACGCAGTATTTT
CSAEGRQTSTDTQYF
>many|TRBV20-1|TRBJ2-3|NA
TGCAGTGCTCCTCCCTCGGTGGACAGCACAGATACGCAGTATTTT
CSAPPSVDSTDTQYF
>many|TRBV20-1|TRBJ1-5|NA
TGCAGTGCCTCCACTGACAGGCCTGGCAATCAGCCCCAGCATTTT
CSASTDRPGNQPQHF
>NA|TRBV7-9|TRBJ2-7|NA
TGTGCCAGCAGAAGGGGTGAACCCTACGAGCAGTACTTC
CASRRGEPYEQYF
>NA|TRBV20-1|TRBJ1-1|TRBD1
TGCAGTGCTAGAGATCAATCAACAGGGGGCAACACTGAAGCTTTCTTT
CSARDQSTGGNTEAFF
>many|TRBV5-1|TRBJ2-3|TRBD1
TGCGCCAGCAGCCAGGACAGGAGAGAGACAGATACGCAGTATTTT
CASSQDRRETDTQYF
>NA|TRBV28|TRBJ2-7|NA
TGTGCCAGCAGCGTACAGGGAAGGTTGGCCTACGAGCAGTACTTC
CASSVQGRLAYEQYF
>few|TRBV20-1|TRBJ2-5|NA
TGCAGTGCTGACGGACGTCGCGGAGAGACCCAGTACTTC
CSADGRRGETQYF
>NA|TRBV10-3|TRBJ1-1|TRBD1
TGTGCCATCAGTGAAAGGCAGGGGGGTGAAGCTTTCTTT
CAISERQGGEAFF
>many|TRBV20-1|TRBJ2-3|NA
TGCAGTGCTAGAGATGGGGCACGGCCTAGCACAGATACGCAGTATTTT
CSARDGARPSTDTQYF
>many|TRBV12-3/TRBV12-4|TRBJ1-5|NA
TGTGCCAGCAGTGCCTACCGACGACAGAGTAGCAATCAGCCCCAGCATTTT
CASSAYRRQSSNQPQHF
>many|TRBV4-1|TRBJ2-5|TRBD2
TGCGCCAGCAGCCAAGATGTGCGGGGGGGGAAGGAGACCCAGTACTTC
CASSQDVRGGKETQYF
>NA|TRBV20-1|TRBJ1-2|NA
TGCAGTGCCAAAACAGCAAACTATGGCTACACCTTC
CSAKTANYGYTF
>many|TRBV29-1|TRBJ2-2|NA
TGCAGCGTTGAAAGGACCAGGGGACAAGGCGGGGAGCTGTTTTTT
CSVERTRGQGGELFF
>NA|TRBV20-1|TRBJ2-1|TRBD2
TGCAGTGCTATCAGCGGGGGGGAGTTGGAGCAGTTCTTC
CSAISGGELEQFF
>NA|TRBV20-1|TRBJ2-1|TRBD1
TGCAGTAAAGAAGGACAGGCCGGGTATGAGCAGTTCTTC
CSKEGQAGYEQFF
>many|TRBV20-1|TRBJ2-3|TRBD1
TGCAGTGCGACCGACAGGGGAGCGCAGTATTTT
CSATDRGAQYF
>NA|TRBV29-1|TRBJ2-5|NA
TGCAGCGTTGAAGATCGCTGGAATGTAGGGAGTTGGGAGACCCAGTACTTC
CSVEDRWNVGSWETQYF
>NA|TRBV20-1|TRBJ2-1|NA
TGCAGTGCTCTGTACTCCTACAATGAGCAGTTCTTC
CSALYSYNEQFF
>few|TRBV29-1|TRBJ1-1|NA
TGCAGCGTTGAAGGGGGGCTTGGGACTGAAGCTTTCTTT
CSVEGGLGTEAFF
>NA|TRBV7-3|TRBJ2-3|NA
TGTGCCAGCAGTCCCGGACACACCACAGATACGCAGTATTTT
CASSPGHTTDTQYF
>NA|TRBV5-1|TRBJ2-7|NA
TGCGCCAGCAGCCCGAACAGGGACCACGAGCAGTACTTC
CASSPNRDHEQYF
>NA|TRBV7-9|TRBJ2-5|NA
TGTGCCAGCCTCCCTCGCGGGGGCTACCAAGAGACCCAGTACTTC
CASLPRGGYQETQYF
>NA|TRBV6-1|TRBJ2-1|NA
TGTGCCAGCACTCGTTCGATCGGGGGGCGGTTCTATGAGCAGTTCTTC
CASTRSIGGRFYEQFF
>NA|TRBV5-1|TRBJ2-7|NA
TGCGCCAGCAGTCCCATTGACAGAAGCTACGAGCAGTACTTC
CASSPIDRSYEQYF
>few|TRBV6-1|TRBJ2-1|TRBD2
TGTGCCAGCAGTGAAGCGAGCGGGGGGCCGGACAATGAGCAGTTCTTC
CASSEASGGPDNEQFF
>NA|TRBV7-2|TRBJ2-7|NA
TGTGCCAGCAGCTCCGGGATTTACTACGAGCAGTACTTC
CASSSGIYYEQYF
>NA|TRBV12-3/TRBV12-4|TRBJ2-3|NA
TGTGCCAGCAGTTTGCGGGAACGAGATACGCAGTATTTT
CASSLRERDTQYF